The clone carrying this TCR beta chain was observed many times. This sample is part of a study of T cells in Graves' hyperthyroidism and ophthalmopathy. V dropped 2 bases and J dropped 5 bases, with 15 bases sitting between them. The CDR3 has 15 amino acids. Germline CDR1 is SEHNR and CDR2 is FQNEAQ (reference sequence). Authors of the study amplified TCR beta CDR3 regions from RNA transcripts. The HTBI set primed first-round TCR CDR3 RT-PCR. Via MiXCR, TCRdb re-called the multiplex PCR reads, giving one row per CDR3 protein. This sample has 400,000 to 450,000 distinct CDR3 sequences, with roughly 14% found just once.

This sequence was found in a man aged 18 to 35 with Graves' ophthalmopathy. Material for sequencing was blood. V is TRBV7-9 and J is TRBJ2-5; weak D call: TRBD1 (5 bases). The DNA of the CDR3 is TGTGCCAGCAGCTTACTTCAGGGTAGAAGGGAGACCCAGTACTTC. Its translation: CASSLLQGRRETQYF.